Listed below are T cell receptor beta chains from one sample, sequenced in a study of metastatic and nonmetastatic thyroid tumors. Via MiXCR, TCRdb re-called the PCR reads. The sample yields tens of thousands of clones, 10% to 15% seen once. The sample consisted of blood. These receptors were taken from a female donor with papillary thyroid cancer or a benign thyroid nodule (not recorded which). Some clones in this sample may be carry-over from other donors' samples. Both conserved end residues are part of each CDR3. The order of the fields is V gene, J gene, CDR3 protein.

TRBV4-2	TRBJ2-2	CASSQVLAGLGELFF
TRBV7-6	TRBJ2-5	CASSLGGWETQYF
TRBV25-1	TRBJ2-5	CASSEVGQVQETQYF
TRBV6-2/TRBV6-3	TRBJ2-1	CASGGQRQQFF
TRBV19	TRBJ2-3	CASSVGGGTDTQYF
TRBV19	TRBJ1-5	CASSPGQLEPQHF
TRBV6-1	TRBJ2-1	CASSRSGGSYNEQFF
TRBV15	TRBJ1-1	CATSGDTGRNTEAFF
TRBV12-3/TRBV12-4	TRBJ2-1	CASSLLAGAVNEQFF
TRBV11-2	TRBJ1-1	CASSFYICSRATGNTEAFF